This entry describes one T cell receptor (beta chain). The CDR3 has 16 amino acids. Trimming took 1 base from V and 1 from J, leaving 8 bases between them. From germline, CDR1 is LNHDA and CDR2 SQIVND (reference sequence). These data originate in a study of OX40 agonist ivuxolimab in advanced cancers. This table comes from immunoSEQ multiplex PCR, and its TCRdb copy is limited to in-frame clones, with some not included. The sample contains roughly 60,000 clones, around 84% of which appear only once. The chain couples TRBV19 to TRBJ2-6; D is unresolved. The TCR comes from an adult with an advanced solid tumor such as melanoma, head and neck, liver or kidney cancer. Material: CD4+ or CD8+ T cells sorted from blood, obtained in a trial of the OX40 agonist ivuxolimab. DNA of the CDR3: TGTGCCAGTAGTATAGGCCAACGATCTGGGGCCAACGTCCTGACTTTC. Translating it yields CASSIGQRSGANVLTF.